The 7 T cell receptor beta chains listed next were all sequenced from one sample in a study of tumor-infiltrating lymphocytes in primary liver carcinoma. With 400 to 550 ng total RNA as template and a constant-region primer, TCR beta cDNA was made. Slightly modified ARM-PCR served as the procedure for the TCR beta libraries. These libraries came from three rounds of nested multiplex PCR. The first two PCR rounds used TRBV1-TRBV30 primers with a Cbeta primer, roughly 10 cycles each. TCRdb re-called the multiplex PCR reads through MiXCR, storing one row per CDR3 protein. The data show about 180,000 distinct CDR3 sequences, 60% seen once. Blood RNA was derived from unsorted whole blood, and germline DNA was extracted too. The sequenced material came from peripheral blood. These receptors were collected from a middle-aged man with primary liver carcinoma and hepatitis B virus infection.

The sample holds many counts of this clonotype. The chain combines TRBV6-6 with TRBJ1-5; D possibly corresponds to TRBD1 (5 bases). The germline gives CDR1 MNHNY, CDR2 SVGAGI (reference sequence). V lost 2 bases and J 3 bases, leaving 8 bases between the germline ends. There are 14 residues in the CDR3. This chain's CDR3 is CASSYGHFNQPQHF. CDR3 bases: TGTGCCAGCAGTTACGGACACTTCAATCAGCCCCAGCATTTT.

As to this clonotype: This could be a read error, since a much larger clone is one nucleotide away. The chain joins TRBV6-1 to TRBJ2-2; 9 bases agree with TRBD2. The CDR3 is made up of 18 amino acids. The V gene's germline CDR1 is MNHNS and CDR2 SASEGT. The CDR3, as DNA: TGTGCCATCAGTCTTCGTCTAGCGGGAAACGCGAACACCGGGGAGCTGTTTTTT. The encoded protein is CAISLRLAGNANTGELFF.

This clonotype appeared once. A read error may produce the germline difference seen at one junction end. The chain links TRBV29-1 to TRBJ2-2, with D perhaps TRBD2 (5 bases). This CDR3 spans 13 amino acids. Looked up from germline, CDR1 is SQVTM and CDR2 is ANQGSEA. CDR3 coding DNA: TGCAGCATGACTGGGGAGAACACCGGGGAGCTGTTATTT. Its protein product is CSMTGENTGELLF.

CDR3 sequence (DNA): TGCAGCGCCGGCCAGGAGGCGGTGTCCGAGCAGTACTTC. Its translation: CSAGQEAVSEQYF. This chain joins TRBV29-1 and TRBJ2-7; TRBD2 is a possible D gene (5 bases). The CDR3 runs 13 residues. From germline, CDR1 is SQVTM and CDR2 ANQGSEA. Trimming removed 7 bases from V and 6 bases from J, with 19 bases in between.

Comment on this clonotype: A read error may produce the germline difference seen at one junction end. This rearrangement joins TRBV11-3 to TRBJ2-1; the D is unclear. The CDR3 is 15 residues long. Per the germline V gene, CDR1 is SGHNT and CDR2 is YENEEA. CDR3 DNA sequence: TGTGCCAGCAACTTAAATTTAGTAGGATACAATGAACAGTTCTTC. Protein product: CASNLNLVGYNEQFF.

With respect to this clonotype: A clone one base away is much larger, so this may be a read error. This chain uses TRBV29-1 with TRBJ2-1, with D possibly TRBD1 on 7 matching bases. V was shortened by 3 bases and J by 9 bases, with 12 bases between the two germline ends. This CDR3 has 12 residues. Germline-derived CDR1 and CDR2 are SQVTM and ANQGSEA. The DNA of the CDR3 is TGCAGCGTTGATTCGCGGGACAGTGAGCAGTTCTTC. This codes for CSVDSRDSEQFF.

With respect to this clonotype: A much larger clone differs by one base, so this may be a read error. The chain links TRBV11-2 to TRBJ1-2; D is ambiguous. V was pared by 5 bases and J by 0 bases, with 13 bases between. The germline V gene encodes CDR1 SGHAT and CDR2 FQNNGV. The length of the CDR3 is 15 residues. DNA of the CDR3: TGTGCCAGCAGCGGACTGGTAGCCTCTAACTATGGCTACACCTTC. This codes for CASSGLVASNYGYTF.